This T cell receptor beta chain emerged from a study of T cell clones after liver transplantation. Study at large: Post-transplant blood was tracked for graft-donor-reactive T cell clones identified in a pre-transplant mixed lymphocyte reaction. Standard immunosuppression, with no induction, continued until 12-24 months after transplant. Draws occurred before transplant, before withdrawal, and after complete or failed withdrawal.

The repertoire was sequenced with immunoSEQ multiplex PCR; TCRdb's copy has only in-frame clones and lacks some. The table records around 80,000 clones, 70% to 85% of them present only once. The V gene lost 0 bases and the J gene lost 8 bases, with 17 bases spanning the gap. The CDR3 extends over 16 amino acids. The germline V gene has CDR1 LNHDA and CDR2 SQIVND (reference sequence). The sample was CD4+ T cells from blood, taken approximately 3.5 years after liver transplant. The V call is TRBV19, the J call TRBJ2-1; the D gene is possibly TRBD1 (6 bases). This sequence originates from a human patient who received a liver transplant. The T cells may come from the graft donor. The CDR3 region has the DNA TGTGCCAGTAGTATAGATGGGAACAGGGCCTGGCATGAGCAGTTCTTC. Translation: CASSIDGNRAWHEQFF.